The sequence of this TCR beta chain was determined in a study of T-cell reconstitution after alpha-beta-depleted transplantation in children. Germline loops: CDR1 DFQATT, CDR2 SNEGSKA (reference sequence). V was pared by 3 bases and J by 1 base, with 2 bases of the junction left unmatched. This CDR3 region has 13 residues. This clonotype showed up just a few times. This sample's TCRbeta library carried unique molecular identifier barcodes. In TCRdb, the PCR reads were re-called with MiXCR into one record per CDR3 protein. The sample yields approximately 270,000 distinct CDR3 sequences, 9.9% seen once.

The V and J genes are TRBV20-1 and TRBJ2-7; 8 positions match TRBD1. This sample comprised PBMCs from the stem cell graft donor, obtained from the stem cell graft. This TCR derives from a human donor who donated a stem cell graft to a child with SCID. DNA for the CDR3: TGCAGTGCTAGTTGGGACAGGTCCTACGAGCAGTACTTC. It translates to CSASWDRSYEQYF.